This TCR beta chain was retrieved from a study of blood T cell repertoires in COVID-19. Authors' data handling: Amplified reference gene primers provided the basis for estimating nucleated cell counts. The repertoire was sequenced with immunoSEQ multiplex PCR; TCRdb's copy has only in-frame clones and lacks some. The V and J calls and clone size are taken from that table; D and trimming were inferred from the DNA. The sample includes some 70,000 clones, 86% seen only once; the top ten take more than 15%. Between the trimmed V and J ends, which lost 6 bases and 8 bases, there was a span of 22 bases. Per germline, CDR1 LNHDA and CDR2 SQIVND (reference sequence). The CDR3 is made up of 15 amino acids. The Seattle site enrolled patients during active infection and followed them longitudinally.

The specimen was peripheral blood. The chain combines TRBV19 with TRBJ1-2, with D tentatively TRBD1 (6 bases). This clonotype was obtained from a man aged 35-49 years with COVID-19, enrolled during active disease. The CDR3 loop is CASRPQRDTAKGYTF. The CDR3, as DNA: TGTGCCAGTAGACCGCAGCGGGACACGGCTAAGGGCTACACCTTC.